The 27 T cell receptor beta chains given below trace back to one sample, sequenced in a study of T-cell memory formation after mild COVID-19 (dated by TCRdb to the early 2020s). Library preparation used 5' RACE. The sequencer listed for this sample is Illumina NovaSeq 6000. The public reads were reanalyzed by TCRdb: fastp trimming at Q25, MiXCR alignment, in-frame beta chains only. Merged by CDR3 protein, the rows form single entries marked with the most common genes and DNA. In all, the sample holds 15,000 to 20,000 distinct CDR3 sequences, and roughly 25% of those were seen once. The top ten constitute around 60% of the sample. Sequencing was performed on PBMCs or a T cell subset sorted from them (not recorded which). These receptors all stem from a young man who had mild COVID-19 (a few samples of this study predate the infection). The sample titles of this study are shuffled in the database, so cell type and time point are left out; the donor was told from shared clones.

The sample holds a few counts of this clonotype. This chain uses TRBV7-9 with TRBJ2-5; D gene uncertain. The ends were cut back, 2 bases at V and 2 bases at J, with 15 bases in the middle. There are 16 residues in the CDR3. Germline-derived CDR1 and CDR2 are SEHNR and FQNEAQ (reference sequence). DNA for the CDR3: TGTGCCAGCAGCTTACGACCAACCGAGAAACAAGAGACCCAGTACTTC. The encoded protein is CASSLRPTEKQETQYF.

This clonotype was picked up many times. The chain combines TRBV29-1 with TRBJ2-5, with TRBD1 identical over 7 bases. In germline, CDR1 is SQVTM, CDR2 ANQGSEA. The CDR3 runs 18 residues. V shed 2 bases and J 5 bases; nucleotides not matched to a gene: 20. CDR3 sequence reads: CSVELVGQASHKWETQYF. The DNA of the CDR3 is TGCAGCGTTGAATTGGTAGGACAGGCCTCTCATAAGTGGGAGACCCAGTACTTC.

J is TRBJ2-7 and V is TRBV5-6, with 7 bases matching TRBD1. Germline V CDR1 and CDR2: SGHDT, YYEEEE. The CDR3 sequence is 16 residues long. After removal of 3 bases from V and 6 bases from J, the junction contained 15 bases not matched to a gene. CDR3 in DNA: TGTGCCAGCAGCTCCCTAGGACAGGCGATTCCTGTCGAGCAGTACTTC. Amino acid sequence: CASSSLGQAIPVEQYF.

This chain's CDR3 is CASTYSRVIANYGYTF. The CDR3 nucleotides read TGTGCCAGCACCTATTCAAGGGTAATCGCTAACTATGGCTACACCTTC. This chain connects TRBV6-1 to TRBJ1-2; no definite D call. The V gene's germline CDR1 is MNHNS and CDR2 SASEGT. The CDR3 is 16 residues long. V lost 7 bases and J lost 0, with 18 bases in between.

This clonotype was seen ten or more times. This chain joins TRBV7-9 and TRBJ2-2; D may match TRBD1 or TRBD2 (5 bases each). Germline V lookup: CDR1 SEHNR, CDR2 FQNEAQ (reference sequence). The CDR3 loop spans 16 amino acids. V was pared by 4 bases and J by 0 bases, with 12 bases between. CDR3 bases: TGTGCCAGCAGCTCCCTGAGGGGTCCGAACACCGGGGAGCTGTTTTTT. It yields the protein CASSSLRGPNTGELFF. The variable domain in full, with the rest retrieved from reference TRBV7-9 and TRBJ2-2, is DTGVSQNPRHKITKRGQNVTFRCDPISEHNRLYWYRQTLGQGPEFLTYFQNEAQLEKSRLLSDRFSAERPKGSFSTLEIQRTEQGDSAMYLCASSSLRGPNTGELFFGEGSRLTVL.

The V and J genes are TRBV6-5 and TRBJ2-1; 7 bases line up with TRBD1. J lost 8 bases, V lost 0 bases, and 10 bases had no gene match. Germline assignment: CDR1 MNHEY and CDR2 SVGAGI. The length of the CDR3 is 16 residues. CDR3 sequence: CASSYSMTGSGDEQFF. The CDR3 nucleotides read TGTGCCAGCAGTTACTCGATGACAGGGTCAGGGGATGAGCAGTTCTTC.

This chain links TRBV15 with TRBJ2-5; unclear D gene. V shed 0 bases and J shed 2 bases, with 7 bases lying between them. Germline V gene sequence: CDR1 LNHNV, CDR2 YYDKDF (reference sequence). The CDR3 totals 14 residues. DNA of the CDR3: TGTGCCACCAGCAGAGATCGGGCACAAGAGACCCAGTACTTC. It is translated as CATSRDRAQETQYF.

J is TRBJ2-7 and V is TRBV4-3; the D gene is possibly TRBD1 (7 bases). Germline CDR1 and CDR2: LGHNA and YSLEER. V lost 4 bases and J lost 3, with 13 bases in between. The CDR3 is 14 residues long. CDR3 region: CASSPRQGGYEQYF. CDR3 bases: TGCGCCAGCAGCCCCCGACAGGGAGGCTACGAGCAGTACTTC.

This clonotype has a count of ten or more. This chain links TRBV7-2 with TRBJ2-2, with D possibly matching TRBD1 (5 bases). CDR1 SGHTA and CDR2 FQGNSA come from the germline V gene. CDR3 length: 13 residues. Trimming took off 8 bases at V and 8 bases at J, with 15 bases between the two ends. In nucleotides, the CDR3 is TGTGCCAGCCAATTAATTAGGGGTGGGGAGCTGTTTTTT. This sequence encodes CASQLIRGGELFF. The whole variable domain, remainder taken from reference TRBV7-2 and TRBJ2-2, is GAGVSQSPSNKVTEKGKDVELRCDPISGHTALYWYRQSLGQGLEFLIYFQGNSAPDKSGLPSDRFSAERTGGSVSTLTIQRTQQEDSAVYLCASQLIRGGELFFGEGSRLTVL.

This clonotype was seen ten or more times. V gene TRBV18 combines with J gene TRBJ2-7, with a tentative D call TRBD1 (6 bases). Germline V gene lookup returns CDR1 KGHSH and CDR2 LQKENI. The CDR3 covers 9 residues. Trimming took 8 bases from V and 13 from J, leaving 12 bases between them. The CDR3 loop is CASPRRGYV. The CDR3 coding sequence is TGTGCCAGCCCTCGCAGGGGCTACGTC.

This rearrangement joins TRBV5-1 to TRBJ1-1; D gene unclear. The ends were cut back, 1 base at V and 1 base at J, with 5 bases in the middle. This CDR3 spans 13 amino acids. In germline, CDR1 is SGHRS, CDR2 YFSETQ. This CDR3 is CASSLTRNTEAFF. In DNA, the CDR3 is TGCGCCAGCAGCTTGACCAGGAACACTGAAGCTTTCTTT.

The chain recombines TRBV20-1 with TRBJ2-7; TRBD2 matches at 9 bases. The V segment lost 7 bases and the J segment 2 bases; nucleotides outside the gene matches: 6. The CDR3 consists of 13 residues. From germline, CDR1 is DFQATT and CDR2 SNEGSKA (reference sequence). The CDR3 is CSGASGDPYEQYF. DNA for the CDR3: TGCAGTGGGGCTAGCGGGGACCCCTACGAGCAGTACTTC.

V gene TRBV19 combines with J gene TRBJ1-4; the D gene is possibly TRBD1 (5 bases). The CDR3 contains 15 residues. CDR1 is LNHDA and CDR2 is SQIVND in the germline V gene (reference sequence). V was clipped by 5 bases and J by 0 bases, with 10 bases between them. The CDR3 sequence: CASSGTAATNEKLFF. Here the CDR3 DNA reads TGTGCCAGTAGTGGGACGGCCGCAACTAATGAAAAACTGTTTTTT.

This clonotype was detected many times. This rearrangement joins TRBV28 to TRBJ2-1, with D possibly matching TRBD2 (6 bases). The CDR3 is 15 residues long. CDR1 and CDR2 from the germline V gene are MDHEN and SYDVKM. Trimming took off 2 bases at V and 0 bases at J, with 8 bases between the two ends. CDR3 sequence (DNA): TGTGCCAGCAGTTTAGCGGGGAGCTCCTACAATGAGCAGTTCTTC. Translated, it gives CASSLAGSSYNEQFF.

This clonotype was counted ten times or more. The chain links TRBV5-6 to TRBJ2-1; 7 nucleotides match TRBD1. After removal of 7 bases from V and 5 bases from J, the junction contained 6 bases not matched to a gene. Germline V CDR1 and CDR2: SGHDT, YYEEEE. The CDR3 has 13 amino acids. The DNA of the CDR3 is TGTGCCAGCCCGCCGGGACAGCACAATGAGCAGTTCTTC. As protein: CASPPGQHNEQFF.

This clonotype was seen repeatedly, ten times or more. The V call is TRBV4-1, the J call TRBJ2-1, with D possibly being TRBD1 (6 bases). The ends were cut back, 3 bases at V and 0 bases at J, with 9 bases in the middle. Per germline, CDR1 MGHRA and CDR2 YSYEKL. This CDR3 contains 15 residues. The DNA for the CDR3 is TGCGCCAGCAGCCAGGTGGACAGCTCCTACAATGAGCAGTTCTTC. This gives the protein CASSQVDSSYNEQFF.

In its sample, this clonotype is medium-sized (0.01 to 0.1%). J is TRBJ1-2 and V is TRBV7-2, with D perhaps TRBD1 (6 bases). The CDR3 totals 14 residues. Germline CDR1 reads SGHTA; CDR2 reads FQGNSA. V lost 7 bases and J lost 7, with 19 bases in between. CDR3 protein: CASTPDSPGPGYTF. The CDR3 DNA follows: TGTGCCAGCACCCCGGACAGCCCGGGACCTGGCTACACCTTC.

The sample holds many counts of this clonotype. The genes are TRBV4-2 and TRBJ2-1; 7 bases match TRBD2. J lost 4 bases, V lost 8 bases, and 8 bases had no gene match. CDR1 and CDR2 (germline): LGHNA, YNFKEQ. This CDR3 has 14 residues. This CDR3 is CASEGAGEYNEQFF. CDR3 sequence (DNA): TGTGCCAGCGAGGGTGCGGGGGAGTACAATGAGCAGTTCTTC.

This clonotype was observed many times. CDR3 in amino acids: CAISVISEELWDGYTF. CDR3 bases: TGTGCCATCAGTGTGATTTCGGAGGAACTTTGGGATGGCTACACCTTC. The chain is built from TRBV10-3 and TRBJ1-2; D unresolved. The CDR3 spans 16 residues. Germline V CDR1 and CDR2: ENHRY, SYGVKD. V lost 4 bases to trimming and J lost 6 bases, with 21 bases between them.

This clonotype was counted at least ten times. The gene calls are TRBV9 and TRBJ2-1; D might be TRBD1 (5 bases). The V gene's germline CDR1 is SGDLS and CDR2 YYNGEE. CDR3 size: 11 residues. Deletions cut 4 bases from V and 11 bases from J, with 10 bases between. DNA for the CDR3: TGTGCCAGCAGCCCAGGGTCCCAGCAGTTCTTC. Its protein product is CASSPGSQQFF.

This chain uses TRBV9 with TRBJ2-1; TRBD2 matches at 7 bases. The CDR3 sequence is 15 residues long. Trimming cost V 3 bases and J 7 bases; bases outside gene matches: 10. Germline CDR1 and CDR2: SGDLS and YYNGEE. The CDR3 spells CASSAGTIYNNEQFF. CDR3 DNA sequence: TGTGCCAGCAGCGCCGGGACTATATATAATAATGAGCAGTTCTTC.

This clonotype was picked up many times. CDR3 DNA: TGTGCCAGCGTCCGGGGTGGGGACACTGAAGCTTTCTTT. It specifies CASVRGGDTEAFF. This sequence joins TRBV6-5 and TRBJ1-1; D uncertain. Germline values: CDR1 MNHEY, CDR2 SVGAGI. The CDR3 covers 13 residues. Trimming pared 8 bases from V and 3 bases from J, leaving 13 bases between.

The chain combines TRBV6-1 with TRBJ2-5; maybe TRBD2 (6 bases). The V and J ends lost 2 bases and 5 bases respectively, with 30 bases between them. This CDR3 is built from 20 residues. Looked up from germline, CDR1 is MNHNS and CDR2 is SASEGT. Written as DNA, the CDR3 is TGTGCCAGCAGTGAAAGCCCCTCCGGGACCATTGGACTCCGGGGGGAGACCCAGTACTTC. Translating gives CASSESPSGTIGLRGETQYF.

J is TRBJ1-2 and V is TRBV9; no definite D call. Deletions cut 0 bases from V and 3 bases from J, with 15 bases between. The V gene's germline CDR1 is SGDLS and CDR2 YYNGEE. This CDR3 is 16 amino acids long. The CDR3 nucleotides are TGTGCCAGCAGCGTAGGAAAGGGAACTATTGACTATGGCTACACCTTC. Residues: CASSVGKGTIDYGYTF.

The chain combines TRBV6-2 or TRBV6-3 with TRBJ1-2; D gene uncertain. The ends were cut back, 0 bases at V and 8 bases at J, with 19 bases in the middle. The V gene's germline CDR1 is MNHEY and CDR2 SVGEGT. The CDR3 sequence is 16 residues long. DNA for the CDR3: TGTGCCAGCAGTTACTCGGCCGCGGGAGGTGGTGAAGGCTACACCTTC. Translated: CASSYSAAGGGEGYTF.

The table lists this clonotype with many counts. The rearrangement links TRBV20-1 to TRBJ1-1; D is uncertain. V lost 0 bases and J lost 3, with 8 bases in between. CDR3 length equals 13 residues. From germline, CDR1 is DFQATT and CDR2 SNEGSKA (reference sequence). CDR3 in DNA: TGCAGTGCTAGAGATCGAGGTTACACTGAAGCTTTCTTT. Translated: CSARDRGYTEAFF.

In this sample, this clonotype turned up many times. This rearrangement joins TRBV6-5 to TRBJ2-5; 12 bases line up with TRBD2. Germline V gives CDR1 MNHEY, CDR2 SVGAGI. This CDR3 is built from 15 residues. With 2 bases clipped from V and 5 bases from J, the junction kept 3 bases outside the gene matches. The CDR3 reads CASSYTSGGPETQYF. Here the CDR3 DNA reads TGTGCCAGCAGTTACACTAGCGGGGGGCCTGAGACCCAGTACTTC.